The source of this T cell receptor beta chain is a study of CXCR3-negative and CXCR3-positive naive CD8 T cells. Study-wide results and limits: Memory, not naive, CXCR3-negative and CXCR3-positive cells differed in TRBV-TRBJ usage. Memory CD8+ cells showed much lower diversity, while both naive subsets were comparably high. Hydrophobicity of TRB CDR3s was greater in CXCR3-positive naive cells than in CXCR3-negative naive cells.

Definition of naive CD8+ T cells rested on a CD45RO-CCR7+CD27+CD95- profile. Researchers prepared the TRB cDNA libraries using 5' RACE with UMI labels. Following a re-call of the 5' RACE reads, TCRdb has one entry per CDR3 protein and lacks DNA. The table lists 100,000 to 150,000 distinct CDR3 sequences. CDR3 length equals 15 residues. Germline-derived CDR1 and CDR2 are SGHVS and FQNEAQ. Notes on this clonotype: The antigen is unknown.

Material: naive CXCR3- CD8+ T cells from blood. The subset denotes: CD45RO-CCR7+CD27+CD95- naive CD8+ T cells lacking CXCR3 (TNR3-). The chain has TRBV7-8 and TRBJ2-5; TCRdb returns TRBD1, unconfirmable since there is no DNA. The receptor was isolated from a human donor in good health. Some clones in this sample may be carry-over from other donors' samples. CDR3: CASSLGGGATETQYF.